This T cell receptor beta chain was found in a study of T cells after yellow fever vaccination. This clonotype has only a few counts. TCRdb analysed the 5' RACE reads with MiXCR anew, one entry per CDR3 protein. The sample yields a few hundred thousand distinct CDR3 sequences, 6.2% seen once. The origin of this receptor is a man aged 25-45 years who received the YFV17D yellow fever vaccine. The sequencing here drew on PBMCs, taken 5 days after the yellow fever booster vaccination.

The CDR3 nucleotides are TGCAGTGCTAGAGATACGGAGGGGCCGGGCGAGCAGTACTTC. It specifies CSARDTEGPGEQYF. The chain has TRBV20-1 and TRBJ2-7; possibly TRBD2 for D (6 bases). V lost 0 bases and J 6 bases, leaving 15 bases between the germline ends. This CDR3 has 14 residues. CDR1 and CDR2 from the germline V gene are DFQATT and SNEGSKA (reference sequence).